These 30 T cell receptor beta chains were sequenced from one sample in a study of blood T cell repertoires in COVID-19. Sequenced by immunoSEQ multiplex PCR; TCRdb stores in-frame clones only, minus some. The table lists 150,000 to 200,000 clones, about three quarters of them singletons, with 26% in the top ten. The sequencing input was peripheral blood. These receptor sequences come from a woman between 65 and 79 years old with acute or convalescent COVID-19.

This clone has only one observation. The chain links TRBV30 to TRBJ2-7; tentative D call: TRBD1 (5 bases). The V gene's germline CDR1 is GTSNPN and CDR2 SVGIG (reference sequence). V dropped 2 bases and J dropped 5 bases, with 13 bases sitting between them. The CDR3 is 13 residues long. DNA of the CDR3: TGTGCCTGGAGTCGGGCCAGGGCGGACGAGCAGTACTTC. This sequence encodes CAWSRARADEQYF.

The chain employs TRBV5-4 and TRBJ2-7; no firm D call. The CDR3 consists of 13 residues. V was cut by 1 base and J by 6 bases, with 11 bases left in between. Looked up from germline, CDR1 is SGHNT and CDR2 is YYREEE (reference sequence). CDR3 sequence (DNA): TGTGCCAGCAGCTTGCGTGCGTTCTGCGAGCAGTACTTC. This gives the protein CASSLRAFCEQYF.

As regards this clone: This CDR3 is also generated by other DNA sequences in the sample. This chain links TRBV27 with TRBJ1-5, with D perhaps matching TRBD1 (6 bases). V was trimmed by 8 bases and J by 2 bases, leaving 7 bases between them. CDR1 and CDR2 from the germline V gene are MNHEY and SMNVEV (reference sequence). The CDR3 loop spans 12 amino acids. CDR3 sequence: CASSGGNQPQHF. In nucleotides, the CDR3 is TGTGCCAGCTCAGGGGGCAATCAGCCCCAGCATTTT.

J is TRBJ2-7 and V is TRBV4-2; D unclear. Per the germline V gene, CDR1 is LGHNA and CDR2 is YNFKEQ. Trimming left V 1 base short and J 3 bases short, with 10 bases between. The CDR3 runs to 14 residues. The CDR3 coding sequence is TGTGCCAGCAGCCAAGTTTCCGCAGACTACGAGCAGTACTTC. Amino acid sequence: CASSQVSADYEQYF.

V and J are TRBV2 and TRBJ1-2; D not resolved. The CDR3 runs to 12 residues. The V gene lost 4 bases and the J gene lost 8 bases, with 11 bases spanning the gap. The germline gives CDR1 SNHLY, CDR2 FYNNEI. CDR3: CASSAGREGYTF. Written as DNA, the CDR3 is TGTGCCAGCAGTGCTGGGCGTGAGGGCTACACCTTC.

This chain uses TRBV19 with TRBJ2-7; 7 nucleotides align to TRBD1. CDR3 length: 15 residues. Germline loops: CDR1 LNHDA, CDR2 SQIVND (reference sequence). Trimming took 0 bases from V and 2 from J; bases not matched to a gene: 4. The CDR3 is CASSIDITGAYEQYF. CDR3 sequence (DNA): TGTGCCAGTAGTATAGACATTACAGGGGCCTACGAGCAGTACTTC.

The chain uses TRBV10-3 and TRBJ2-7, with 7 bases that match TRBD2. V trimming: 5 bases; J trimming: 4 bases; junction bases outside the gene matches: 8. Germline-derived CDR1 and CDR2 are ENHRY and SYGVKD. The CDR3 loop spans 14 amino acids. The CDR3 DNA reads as TGTGCCATCAGTCCGTCGCGGGAGAGATACGAGCAGTACTTC. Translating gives CAISPSRERYEQYF.

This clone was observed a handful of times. The CDR3 loop is CASSRGYEQYF. CDR3 in DNA: TGTGCCAGCAGTCGGGGCTACGAGCAGTACTTC. The genes are TRBV14 and TRBJ2-7; a possible D gene is TRBD2 (5 bases). Trimming removed 6 bases from V and 3 bases from J, with 6 bases in between. Germline V gives CDR1 SGHDN, CDR2 FVKESK. The CDR3 has 11 residues.

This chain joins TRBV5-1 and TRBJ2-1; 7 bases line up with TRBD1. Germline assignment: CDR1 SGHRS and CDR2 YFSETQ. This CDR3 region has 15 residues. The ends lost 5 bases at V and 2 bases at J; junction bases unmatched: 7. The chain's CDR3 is CASSSTGETYNEQFF. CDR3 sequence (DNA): TGCGCCAGCAGTTCCACAGGGGAGACCTACAATGAGCAGTTCTTC.

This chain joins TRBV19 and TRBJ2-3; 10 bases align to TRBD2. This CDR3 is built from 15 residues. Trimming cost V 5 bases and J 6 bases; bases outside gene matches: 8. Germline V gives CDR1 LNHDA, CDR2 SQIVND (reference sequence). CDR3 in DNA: TGTGCCAGTAGTGTGAGGACTAGCGGTCCCGATACGCAGTATTTT. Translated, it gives CASSVRTSGPDTQYF.

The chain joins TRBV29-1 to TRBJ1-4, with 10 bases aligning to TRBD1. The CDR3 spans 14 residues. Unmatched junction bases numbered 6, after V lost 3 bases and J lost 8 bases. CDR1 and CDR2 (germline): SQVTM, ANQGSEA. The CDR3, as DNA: TGCAGCGTTGAGGCCGGGACAGGGGACGAAAAACTGTTTTTT. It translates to CSVEAGTGDEKLFF.

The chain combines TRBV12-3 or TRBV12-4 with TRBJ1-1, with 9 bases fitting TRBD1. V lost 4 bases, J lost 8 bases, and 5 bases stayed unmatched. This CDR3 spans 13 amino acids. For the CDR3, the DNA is TGTGCCAGCAGTTCCCCGGGACAGGGAGAAGCTTTCTTT. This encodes CASSSPGQGEAFF.

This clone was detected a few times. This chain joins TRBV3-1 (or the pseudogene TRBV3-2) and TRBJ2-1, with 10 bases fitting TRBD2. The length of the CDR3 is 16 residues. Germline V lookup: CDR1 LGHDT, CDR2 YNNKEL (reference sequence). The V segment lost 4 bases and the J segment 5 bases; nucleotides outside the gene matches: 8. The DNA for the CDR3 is TGTGCCAGCAGCCTCGCTAGCGGGAGCCTCAACAATGAGCAGTTCTTC. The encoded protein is CASSLASGSLNNEQFF.

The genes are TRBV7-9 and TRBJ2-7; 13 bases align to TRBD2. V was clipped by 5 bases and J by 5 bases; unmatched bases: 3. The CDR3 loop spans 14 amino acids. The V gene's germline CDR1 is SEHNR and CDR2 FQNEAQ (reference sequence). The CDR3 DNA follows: TGTGCCAGCAGCCCCGGACTAGCGGGAGACGAGCAGTACTTC. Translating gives CASSPGLAGDEQYF.

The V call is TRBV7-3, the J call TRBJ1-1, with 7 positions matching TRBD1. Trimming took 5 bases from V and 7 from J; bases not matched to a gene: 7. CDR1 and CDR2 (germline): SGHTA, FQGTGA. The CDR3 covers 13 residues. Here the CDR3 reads CASSLNRGREAFF. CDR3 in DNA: TGTGCCAGCAGCCTAAACAGGGGTCGTGAAGCTTTCTTT.

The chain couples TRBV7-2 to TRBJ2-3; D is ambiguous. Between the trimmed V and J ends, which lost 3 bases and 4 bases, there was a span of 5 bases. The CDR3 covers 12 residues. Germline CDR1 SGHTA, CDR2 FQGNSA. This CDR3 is CASSFGPDTQYF. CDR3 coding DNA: TGTGCCAGCAGCTTCGGTCCAGATACGCAGTATTTT.

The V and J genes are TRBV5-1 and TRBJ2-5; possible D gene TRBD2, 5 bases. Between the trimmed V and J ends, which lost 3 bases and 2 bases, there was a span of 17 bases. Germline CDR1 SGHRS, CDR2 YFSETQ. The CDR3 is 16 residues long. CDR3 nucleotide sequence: TGCGCCAGCAGCTCCCAACCCATGGGAGATCAAGAGACCCAGTACTTC. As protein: CASSSQPMGDQETQYF.

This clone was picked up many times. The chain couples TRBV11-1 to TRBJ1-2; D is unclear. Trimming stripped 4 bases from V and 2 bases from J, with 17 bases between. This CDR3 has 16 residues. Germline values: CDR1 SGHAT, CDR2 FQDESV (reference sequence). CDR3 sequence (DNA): TGTGCCAGCAGCTCGCGAGAGGAACCCCCAAACTATGGCTACACCTTC. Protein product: CASSSREEPPNYGYTF.

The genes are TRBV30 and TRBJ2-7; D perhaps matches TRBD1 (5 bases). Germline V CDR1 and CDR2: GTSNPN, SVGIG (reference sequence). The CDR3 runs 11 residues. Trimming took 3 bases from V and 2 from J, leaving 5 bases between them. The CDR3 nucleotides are TGTGCCTGGAGCAGGGCCTACGAGCAGTACTTC. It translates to CAWSRAYEQYF.

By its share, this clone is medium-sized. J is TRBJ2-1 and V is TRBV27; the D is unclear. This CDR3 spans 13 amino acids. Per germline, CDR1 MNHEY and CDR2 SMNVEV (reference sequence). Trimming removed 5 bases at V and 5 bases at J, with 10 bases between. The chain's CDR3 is CASSQNTNNEQFF. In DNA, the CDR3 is TGTGCCAGCAGTCAAAACACTAACAATGAGCAGTTCTTC.

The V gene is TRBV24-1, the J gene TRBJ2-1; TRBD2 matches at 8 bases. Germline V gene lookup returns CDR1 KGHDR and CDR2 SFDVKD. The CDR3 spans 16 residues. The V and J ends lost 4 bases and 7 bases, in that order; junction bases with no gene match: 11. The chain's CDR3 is CATSDLAGTSGNEQFF. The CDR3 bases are TGTGCCACCAGTGACCTCGCCGGGACTAGTGGTAATGAGCAGTTCTTC.

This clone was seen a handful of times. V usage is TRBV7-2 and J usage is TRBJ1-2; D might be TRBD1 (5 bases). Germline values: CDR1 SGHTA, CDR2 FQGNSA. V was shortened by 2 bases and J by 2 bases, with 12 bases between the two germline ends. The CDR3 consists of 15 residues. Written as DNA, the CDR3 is TGTGCCAGCAGCTTATCAATAGGGGCCAACTATGGCTACACCTTC. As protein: CASSLSIGANYGYTF.

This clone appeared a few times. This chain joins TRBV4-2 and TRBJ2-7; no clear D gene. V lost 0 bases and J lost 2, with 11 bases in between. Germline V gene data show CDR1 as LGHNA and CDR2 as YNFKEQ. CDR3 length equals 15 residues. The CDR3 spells CASSQERPIPYEQYF. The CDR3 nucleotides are TGTGCCAGCAGCCAAGAGCGGCCTATTCCCTACGAGCAGTACTTC.

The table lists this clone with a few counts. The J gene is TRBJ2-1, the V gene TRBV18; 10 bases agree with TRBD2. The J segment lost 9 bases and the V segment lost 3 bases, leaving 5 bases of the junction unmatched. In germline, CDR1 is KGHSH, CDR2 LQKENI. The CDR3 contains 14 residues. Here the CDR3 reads CASSPLAGDLEQFF. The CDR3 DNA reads TGTGCCAGCTCACCGCTAGCGGGAGATCTTGAGCAGTTCTTC.

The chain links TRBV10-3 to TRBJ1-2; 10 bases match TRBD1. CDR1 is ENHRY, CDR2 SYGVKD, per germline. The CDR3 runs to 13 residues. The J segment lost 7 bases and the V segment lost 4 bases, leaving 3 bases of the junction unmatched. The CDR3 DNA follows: TGTGCCATCAGTGGACAGGGGGCTAGTGGCTACACCTTC. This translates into CAISGQGASGYTF.

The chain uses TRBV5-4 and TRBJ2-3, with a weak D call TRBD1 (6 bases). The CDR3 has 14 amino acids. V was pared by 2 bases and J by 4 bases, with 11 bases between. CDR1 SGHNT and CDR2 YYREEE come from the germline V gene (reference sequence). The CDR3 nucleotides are TGTGCCAGCAGCTTAATGGGGGCTGCAGATACGCAGTATTTT. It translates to CASSLMGAADTQYF.

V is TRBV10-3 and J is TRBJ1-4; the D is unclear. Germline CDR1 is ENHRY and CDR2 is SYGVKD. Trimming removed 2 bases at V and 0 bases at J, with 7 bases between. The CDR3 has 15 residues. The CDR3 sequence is CAISETPATNEKLFF. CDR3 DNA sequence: TGTGCCATCAGTGAGACGCCAGCAACTAATGAAAAACTGTTTTTT.

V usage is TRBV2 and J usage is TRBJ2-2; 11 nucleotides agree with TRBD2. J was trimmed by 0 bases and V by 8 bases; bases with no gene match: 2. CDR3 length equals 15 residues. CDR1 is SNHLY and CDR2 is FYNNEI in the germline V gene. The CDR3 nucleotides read TGTGCCAGCGCGGGACTAGCGGCGAACACCGGGGAGCTGTTTTTT. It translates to CASAGLAANTGELFF.

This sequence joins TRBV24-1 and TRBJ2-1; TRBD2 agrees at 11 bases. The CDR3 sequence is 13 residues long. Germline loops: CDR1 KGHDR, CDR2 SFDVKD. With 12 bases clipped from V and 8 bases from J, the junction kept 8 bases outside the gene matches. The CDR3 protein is CAASTSGSDEQFF. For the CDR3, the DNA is TGTGCCGCAAGCACTAGCGGGAGTGATGAGCAGTTCTTC.

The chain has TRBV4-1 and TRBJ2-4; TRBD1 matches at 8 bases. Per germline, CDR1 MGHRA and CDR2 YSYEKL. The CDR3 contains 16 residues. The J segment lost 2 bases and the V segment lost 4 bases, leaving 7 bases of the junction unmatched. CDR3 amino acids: CASSPDWTGTKNIQYF. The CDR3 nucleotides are TGCGCCAGCAGCCCCGACTGGACAGGGACCAAAAACATTCAGTACTTC.